Listed here are 22 T cell receptor beta chains from one sample, sequenced in a study of blood T cell repertoires in COVID-19 (dated by TCRdb to the early 2020s). Library preparation used the immunoSEQ multiplex PCR assay. TCRdb holds this immuneACCESS table with in-frame rearrangements only. Some clones are missing; in checked studies, unresolved V genes explain under half, and the rest has no known cause. The sample includes approximately 50,000 clones, with about 75% observed a single time. The ten largest clones add up to more than 20% of the sample. What was sequenced was peripheral blood. Receptors were obtained from a man between 50 and 59 years old with active or convalescent COVID-19.

The chain recombines TRBV7-9 with TRBJ2-3; D is undetermined. Per the germline V gene, CDR1 is SEHNR and CDR2 is FQNEAQ (reference sequence). This CDR3 contains 11 residues. The V and J ends lost 5 bases and 6 bases respectively, with 6 bases between them. CDR3 bases: TGTGCCAGCAGCCCCCAGGATACGCAGTATTTT. Translated, it gives CASSPQDTQYF.

This clone showed up just a few times. V gene TRBV27 combines with J gene TRBJ1-2, with a possible D match to TRBD1 (6 bases). V gave up 4 bases and J gave up 7 bases, with 19 bases separating them. Germline lookup yields CDR1 MNHEY and CDR2 SMNVEV (reference sequence). This CDR3 comprises 15 residues. CDR3 protein: CASSSNGGARAGYTF. CDR3 DNA: TGTGCCAGCAGTTCCAATGGGGGGGCGCGTGCTGGCTACACCTTC.

This clone was recorded only once. CDR3 in amino acids: CASSLDGGTGANTIYF. The CDR3 DNA reads as TGTGCCAGCAGCTTGGATGGGGGGACAGGGGCCAACACCATATATTTT. This sequence joins TRBV5-4 and TRBJ1-3, with 10 positions matching TRBD1. The V gene end was trimmed by 0 bases and the J gene end by 7 bases; junction bases not matched to a gene: 7. This CDR3 has 16 residues. Per germline, CDR1 SGHNT and CDR2 YYREEE (reference sequence).

The chain is built from TRBV27 and TRBJ2-3; D call uncertain. Germline loops: CDR1 MNHEY, CDR2 SMNVEV (reference sequence). Between the trimmed V and J ends, which lost 6 bases and 3 bases, there was a span of 10 bases. This CDR3 contains 13 residues. CDR3: CASRPTTTDTQYF. The CDR3 coding sequence is TGTGCCAGCAGACCAACCACTACAGATACGCAGTATTTT.

The V call is TRBV7-9, the J call TRBJ1-4, with 7 nucleotides matching TRBD1. The CDR3 length is 15 residues. The J segment lost 5 bases and the V segment lost 2 bases, leaving 5 bases of the junction unmatched. The germline CDR1 and CDR2 sequences are SEHNR and FQNEAQ (reference sequence). CDR3 loop: CASSLSSGGNEKLFF. In nucleotides, the CDR3 is TGTGCCAGCAGCTTATCCTCAGGGGGGAATGAAAAACTGTTTTTT.

This chain uses TRBV5-4 with TRBJ2-1, with a tentative D call TRBD1 (7 bases). The germline V and J ends were trimmed by 3 bases and 1 base, with 11 bases remaining between them. The CDR3 has 15 residues. CDR1 and CDR2 from the germline V gene are SGHNT and YYREEE (reference sequence). This chain's CDR3 is CASSSGGTSYNEQFF. In DNA form, the CDR3 reads TGTGCCAGCAGCTCAGGGGGGACTTCCTACAATGAGCAGTTCTTC.

The CDR3 coding sequence is TGTGCCAGCAGGACATTCGACAGCCCACCGTACGAGCAGTACTTC. Its protein is CASRTFDSPPYEQYF. The chain has TRBV27 and TRBJ2-7, with a possible D match to TRBD1 (5 bases). This CDR3 region has 15 residues. Germline values: CDR1 MNHEY, CDR2 SMNVEV (reference sequence). The V end lost 6 bases, the J end lost 4 bases, and 19 bases lay between the germline ends.

The J gene is TRBJ1-2, the V gene TRBV6-1; 9 bases are a match to TRBD1. V gave up 2 bases and J gave up 5 bases; unmatched junction bases: 6. Germline V gene lookup returns CDR1 MNHNS and CDR2 SASEGT. This CDR3 region has 15 residues. Here the CDR3 reads CASSETPGTGYGYTF. The CDR3 nucleotides read TGTGCCAGCAGTGAAACCCCCGGGACAGGGTATGGCTACACCTTC.

The chain has TRBV9 and TRBJ2-7; unclear D gene. Trimming cost V 0 bases and J 0 bases, with 7 bases left between them. This CDR3 comprises 14 residues. Germline values: CDR1 SGDLS, CDR2 YYNGEE. CDR3 sequence (DNA): TGTGCCAGCAGCGTAGGCGGCGTCTCCTACGAGCAGTACTTC. This gives the protein CASSVGGVSYEQYF.

The chain has TRBV6-6 and TRBJ1-2, with no clear D. CDR3 size: 13 residues. V shed 2 bases and J shed 6 bases, with 10 bases lying between them. Germline V CDR1 and CDR2: MNHNY, SVGAGI (reference sequence). CDR3 nucleotides: TGTGCCAGCAGTTACGGAGGTTGGAATGGCTACACCTTC. This encodes CASSYGGWNGYTF.

This chain joins TRBV2 and TRBJ1-4; no clear D gene. Per germline, CDR1 SNHLY and CDR2 FYNNEI. V dropped 1 base and J dropped 10 bases, with 4 bases sitting between them. The CDR3 has 11 residues. The CDR3, as DNA: TGTGCCAGCAGTGAAGGCGTAAAACTGTTTTTT. It encodes CASSEGVKLFF. Variable domain in full (rest from reference TRBV2 and TRBJ1-4): EPEVTQTPSHQVTQMGQEVILRCVPISNHLYFYWYRQILGQKVEFLVSFYNNEISEKSEIFDDQFSVERPDGSNFTLKIRSTKLEDSAMYFCASSEGVKLFFGSGTQLSVL.

This clone was detected only a few times. The chain combines TRBV5-4 with TRBJ1-1; the D is unclear. V was trimmed by 0 bases and J by 3 bases, leaving 9 bases between them. Germline V gene data show CDR1 as SGHNT and CDR2 as YYREEE (reference sequence). The CDR3 is made up of 14 amino acids. CDR3 region: CASSLVGVDTEAFF. The CDR3 nucleotides are TGTGCCAGCAGCTTGGTCGGGGTTGACACTGAAGCTTTCTTT.

This clone was counted once. This chain links TRBV27 with TRBJ1-3; 8 bases agree with TRBD1. The CDR3 runs to 15 residues. Germline V gene lookup returns CDR1 MNHEY and CDR2 SMNVEV (reference sequence). V shed 7 bases and J 4 bases; nucleotides not matched to a gene: 9. CDR3 sequence reads: CASTQGQAVGNTIYF. CDR3 in DNA: TGTGCCAGCACCCAGGGACAGGCGGTGGGAAACACCATATATTTT.

This sequence joins TRBV11-2 and TRBJ1-5; 7 nucleotides agree with TRBD1. J gave up 6 bases and V 5 bases, and 7 bases lay outside the gene matches. Germline V gives CDR1 SGHAT, CDR2 FQNNGV. The CDR3 runs 14 residues. The CDR3 nucleotides are TGTGCCAGCAGCCAGGACAGGAGAGGTCAGCCCCAGCATTTT. Amino acids: CASSQDRRGQPQHF.

The chain uses TRBV6-5 and TRBJ2-6; D not certain. CDR1 is MNHEY, CDR2 SVGAGI, per germline. CDR3 length: 15 amino acids. V shed 6 bases and J shed 1 base, with 10 bases lying between them. The CDR3 bases are TGTGCCAGCAGCCTCGCCCTATCTGGGGCCAACGTCCTGACTTTC. This codes for CASSLALSGANVLTF.

The chain recombines TRBV5-8 with TRBJ2-7; D perhaps matches TRBD2 (5 bases). The CDR3 is 15 amino acids. Trimming removed 4 bases at V and 4 bases at J, with 18 bases between. The germline CDR1 and CDR2 sequences are SGHTS and YDEGEE. CDR3 sequence: CASSPRTRRDYEQYF. Written as DNA, the CDR3 is TGTGCCAGCAGCCCAAGAACTAGACGAGATTACGAGCAGTACTTC.

This clone was observed a few times. The J gene is TRBJ1-2, the V gene TRBV30, with D uncertain. The CDR3 consists of 13 residues. V gave up 2 bases and J gave up 8 bases, with 15 bases separating them. Germline V lookup: CDR1 GTSNPN, CDR2 SVGIG (reference sequence). In DNA form, the CDR3 reads TGTGCCTGGAGTCCAAATGACAAGATCGGCTACACCTTC. It yields the protein CAWSPNDKIGYTF.

This clone came up a few times. This chain links TRBV6-5 with TRBJ1-5; TRBD1 is a possible D gene (5 bases). Germline V gene data show CDR1 as MNHEY and CDR2 as SVGAGI. CDR3 length: 14 residues. The V end was cut by 6 bases, the J end by 3 bases, with 12 bases between. This CDR3 reads CASSLGQVNQPQHF. The CDR3 region has the DNA TGTGCCAGCAGCCTTGGACAAGTCAATCAGCCCCAGCATTTT.

The chain has TRBV7-7 and TRBJ2-5; 10 bases fit TRBD2. This CDR3 region has 15 residues. V lost 5 bases, J lost 2 bases, and 5 bases stayed unmatched. Germline V gives CDR1 SSHAT, CDR2 FNYEAQ (reference sequence). The CDR3 nucleotides are TGTGCCAGCAGCCCAGCGGGAGGGCGGCAAGAGACCCAGTACTTC. Translating gives CASSPAGGRQETQYF.

The V and J genes are TRBV2 and TRBJ1-2, with D possibly being TRBD1 (5 bases). Trimming took off 6 bases at V and 8 bases at J, with 19 bases between the two ends. This CDR3 has 14 amino acids. Germline lookup yields CDR1 SNHLY and CDR2 FYNNEI. CDR3 residues: CASSAGPNLGGYTF. The CDR3 bases are TGTGCCAGCAGCGCGGGACCGAACCTGGGGGGCTACACCTTC. Looking up the rest from reference TRBV2 and TRBJ1-2 gives the full variable domain: EPEVTQTPSHQVTQMGQEVILRCVPISNHLYFYWYRQILGQKVEFLVSFYNNEISEKSEIFDDQFSVERPDGSNFTLKIRSTKLEDSAMYFCASSAGPNLGGYTFGSGTRLTVV.

This clone was observed a handful of times. J is TRBJ1-5 and V is TRBV7-2; TRBD1 agrees at 7 bases. The CDR3 runs 15 residues. After removal of 6 bases from V and 4 bases from J, the junction contained 9 bases not matched to a gene. From germline, CDR1 is SGHTA and CDR2 FQGNSA. The CDR3 DNA reads TGTGCCAGCAGTCCCCGGGACAGAGCAAATCAGCCCCAGCATTTT. Its protein product is CASSPRDRANQPQHF.

CDR3 sequence (DNA): TGTGCCAGCAGCAAAGCGACACTCTCTGGAAACACCATATATTTT. Protein sequence: CASSKATLSGNTIYF. The V call is TRBV21-1, the J call TRBJ1-3; the table's D call of TRBD1 was not tested on the DNA. TRBV21-1 is recorded as a pseudogene. The CDR3 runs 15 residues.